A selection of T cell receptor beta chains follows, all from one sample in a study of blood T cell repertoires in COVID-19. The data were produced by immunoSEQ multiplex PCR, yet TCRdb's version contains in-frame clones alone and is incomplete. The sample carries approximately 300,000 clones, around four fifths recorded once. What was sequenced was peripheral blood. All receptors derive from a woman in her fifties or sixties with acute or convalescent COVID-19. Each CDR3 is given with its conserved first and last residue. D genes are given only for firm matches. Rows may omit the clone size; those that give it use once, few, many or a size class.

TRBV11-2	-	few	17	TRBJ1-6	TGTGCCAGCAGCTCAACAGGGATTGAGTCCTATAATTCACCCCTCCACTTT	CASSSTGIESYNSPLHF
TRBV5-1	-	once	14	TRBJ2-1	TGCGCCAGCAGCCCCCCGGGGGGCAGAAATGAGCAGTTCTTC	CASSPPGGRNEQFF
TRBV6-2/TRBV6-3	TRBD1	once	19	TRBJ1-2	TGTGCCAGCAGTTACTCCGGGGGGAACGGACAGGGGGCCACAGGCGGCTACACCTTC	CASSYSGGNGQGATGGYTF
TRBV5-6	-	-	17	TRBJ2-2	TGTGCCAGCAGCTTGTTCACGACAGCCTCGAACACCGGGGAGCTGTTTTTT	CASSLFTTASNTGELFF
TRBV5-8	-	-	18	TRBJ2-2	TGTGCCAGCAGCTTGGATAACGCTGGGGGAGGTGGCACCGGGGAGCTGTTTTTT	CASSLDNAGGGGTGELFF
TRBV5-8	-	-	14	TRBJ1-5	TGTGCCAGCAGTTCAGCGGGGGGCGATCAGCCCCAGCATTTT	CASSSAGGDQPQHF
TRBV7-2	TRBD1	once	15	TRBJ2-1	TGTGCCAGCAGCCAAGAAGGGGGCTCATACAATGAGCAGTTCTTC	CASSQEGGSYNEQFF
TRBV2	-	-	11	TRBJ2-1	TGTGCCAGCAGCTATCGGGAAGAGCAGTTCTTC	CASSYREEQFF
TRBV6-5	TRBD1	-	15	TRBJ2-1	TGTGCCAGTAAAACAGGGGGCCGCTCCTACAATGAGCAGTTCTTC	CASKTGGRSYNEQFF
TRBV5-1	-	-	15	TRBJ1-4	TGCGCCAGCAGCTTGAGTAGGGGGTCGAATGAAAAACTGTTTTTT	CASSLSRGSNEKLFF
TRBV27	TRBD1	-	14	TRBJ2-3	TGTGCCAGCAGTCCTAGGACAGGGGGAGATACGCAGTATTTT	CASSPRTGGDTQYF
TRBV10-3	-	once	15	TRBJ1-2	TGTGCCATCAAAAACTCCATCTCGACAGACGATGGCTACACCTTC	CAIKNSISTDDGYTF
TRBV6-2/TRBV6-3	TRBD1	-	13	TRBJ1-5	TGTGCCAGCAGTTGGACAGGGAATCAGCCCCAGCATTTT	CASSWTGNQPQHF
TRBV4-3	-	-	14	TRBJ2-7	TGCGCCAGCAGCCAAGATCTCGGGCTAGCCGGGCAGTACTTC	CASSQDLGLAGQYF
TRBV7-8	TRBD2	many	16	TRBJ2-7	TGTGCCAGCAGCCCCTGGAGAGCGGGAGGGACCTACGAGCAGTACTTC	CASSPWRAGGTYEQYF
TRBV7-6	-	-	14	TRBJ2-3	TGTGCCAGCAGACCCTACTTTTCCACAGATACGCAGTATTTT	CASRPYFSTDTQYF
TRBV6-5	-	-	14	TRBJ1-2	TGTGCCAGCAGTTACCGGGGACACAACTATGGCTACACCTTC	CASSYRGHNYGYTF
TRBV4-1	TRBD2	-	17	TRBJ2-3	TGCGCCAGCAGCCCCCGTGCTCCGGGACTAGCGATCACTACGCAGTATTTT	CASSPRAPGLAITTQYF
TRBV9	TRBD1	-	15	TRBJ1-1	TGTGCCAGCAGTCGGAGCGGGACAGGGGACATTGAAGCTTTCTTT	CASSRSGTGDIEAFF
TRBV5-3	-	-	13	TRBJ2-7	TGTGCCAGAAGCGAGGGACTTTCCTACGAGCAGTACTTC	CARSEGLSYEQYF
TRBV27	-	-	14	TRBJ2-5	TGTGCCAGCGGGCGACACTTGTACCAAGAGACCCAGTACTTC	CASGRHLYQETQYF
TRBV15	-	-	15	TRBJ1-4	TGTGCCACCAGCAGAGGCGGGACCCCCGAGGAAAAACTGTTTTTT	CATSRGGTPEEKLFF
TRBV7-3	-	-	13	TRBJ2-7	TGTGCCAGCAGTCAGGTGTCGGGGAACGAGCAGTACTTC	CASSQVSGNEQYF
TRBV27	TRBD1	-	13	TRBJ2-7	TGTGCCAGCAGAAAGACAGGGGGAGACGAGCAGTACTTC	CASRKTGGDEQYF
TRBV14	-	-	17	TRBJ2-1	TGTGCCAGCAGCCACCTCTGGCAGGGCGCCTTGGGAAATGAGCAGTTCTTC	CASSHLWQGALGNEQFF
TRBV6-2/TRBV6-3	-	-	16	TRBJ2-3	TGTGCCAGCAGCGCACCGAGGCGACTTGGCACAGATACGCAGTATTTT	CASSAPRRLGTDTQYF
TRBV10-2	TRBD1	few	14	TRBJ1-2	TGCGCCAGCGGAAGGAACAGGGGAGGCGATGGCTACACCTTC	CASGRNRGGDGYTF
TRBV5-1	-	-	15	TRBJ2-3	TGCGCCAGCAGCTTGGCCGGTACAGGGACAGATACGCAGTATTTT	CASSLAGTGTDTQYF
TRBV4-1	-	-	16	TRBJ1-2	TGCGCCAGCAGCCACCTGTCAGGGTCAAAAAGCTATGGCTACACCTTC	CASSHLSGSKSYGYTF
TRBV19	TRBD1	-	16	TRBJ1-6	TGTGCCAGTAGTATCTCAGGGGACAGGGCGGATTCACCCCTCCACTTT	CASSISGDRADSPLHF
TRBV5-8	-	-	11	TRBJ1-1	TGTGCCAGCAGCTCGACAGTGGAAGCTTTCTTT	CASSSTVEAFF
TRBV6-5	-	-	14	TRBJ1-1	TGTGCCAGCAGTTACTCCCGGTGGGGAGGTGAAGCTTTCTTT	CASSYSRWGGEAFF
TRBV10-3	TRBD2	-	14	TRBJ2-3	TGTGCCTTACGGACTAGCGGGAGCACAGATACGCAGTATTTT	CALRTSGSTDTQYF
TRBV10-3	-	-	14	TRBJ1-3	TGTGCCATCAGTGAAAATCACTCTGGAAACACCATATATTTT	CAISENHSGNTIYF
TRBV15	-	-	15	TRBJ1-1	TGTGCCACCAGCAGAGATAGCGGGGGTTGGACTGAAGCTTTCTTT	CATSRDSGGWTEAFF
TRBV19	TRBD2	-	14	TRBJ2-7	TGTGCCAGTAGTGCAACGGGACTAAATGACGAGCAGTACTTC	CASSATGLNDEQYF
TRBV3-1/TRBV3-2	-	-	15	TRBJ2-3	TGTGCCAGCAGCCAAGTGGTAGCGGCGCCCGCTCCGCAGTATTTT	CASSQVVAAPAPQYF
TRBV25-1	TRBD1	-	18	TRBJ1-5	TGTGCCAGCAGTGAGATCTTACAGGGGGCTCGTCGAAATCAGCCCCAGCATTTT	CASSEILQGARRNQPQHF
TRBV6-4	-	-	13	TRBJ1-6	TGTGCCAGCAGTGCCGGGGGGAATTCACCCCTCCACTTT	CASSAGGNSPLHF
TRBV20-1	-	-	14	TRBJ1-1	TGCAGTGCTAGTTCGGGGGGCTTGGACACTGAAGCTTTCTTT	CSASSGGLDTEAFF
TRBV5-1	TRBD1	-	14	TRBJ1-6	TGCGCCAGCAGCCGAGCGGACAGGGGGTCACCCCTCCACTTT	CASSRADRGSPLHF
TRBV30	-	-	13	TRBJ1-5	TGTGCCTGGAGTGTACAGGGCGGGCAGCCCCAGCATTTT	CAWSVQGGQPQHF
TRBV6-5	-	-	14	TRBJ2-1	TGTGCCAGCAGTTACCGGACACCAGGTTATGAGCAGTTCTTC	CASSYRTPGYEQFF
TRBV4-2	TRBD2	-	18	TRBJ2-1	TGTGCCAGCAGCCTGACTAGCGGGAGATCCGGCACCTACAATGAGCAGTTCTTC	CASSLTSGRSGTYNEQFF
TRBV7-2	TRBD1	once	14	TRBJ1-1	TGTGCCAGCAGCTTAGCGGGGACAGGGGCCCGGGCTTTCTTT	CASSLAGTGARAFF